What follows are 22 T cell receptor beta chains derived from one specimen sequenced in a study of T cell responses to AZD1222 COVID-19 vaccine. TCRdb keeps only in-frame clones here, not all; method: immunoSEQ multiplex PCR. The repertoire holds 110,000 to 150,000 clones, with about 90% as singletons. Sequenced material: peripheral blood, taken 28 days after the second AZD1222 dose. These receptors were taken from an adult who received the AZD1222 COVID-19 vaccine.

The chain couples TRBV3-1 (or the pseudogene TRBV3-2) to TRBJ2-7; the D gene is possibly TRBD1 (6 bases). The V end was cut by 4 bases, the J end by 13 bases, with 14 bases between. Looked up from germline, CDR1 is LGHDT and CDR2 is YNNKEL (reference sequence). This CDR3 is built from 11 residues. The CDR3 spells CASSRNRELYF. Here the CDR3 DNA reads TGTGCCAGCAGCCGTAACAGGGAGCTTTACTTC.

The V gene is TRBV6-5, the J gene TRBJ1-5; no definite D call. This CDR3 spans 13 amino acids. The V end lost 6 bases, the J end lost 4 bases, and 10 bases lay between the germline ends. The germline V gene has CDR1 MNHEY and CDR2 SVGAGI. Here the CDR3 reads CASSTPGNQPQHF. CDR3 in DNA: TGTGCCAGCAGCACCCCAGGAAATCAGCCCCAGCATTTT.

The chain carries TRBV29-1 and TRBJ2-7, with 10 bases aligning to TRBD1. V lost 5 bases, J lost 3 bases, and 4 bases stayed unmatched. The CDR3 is 13 amino acids. The V gene's germline CDR1 is SQVTM and CDR2 ANQGSEA. The CDR3 region has the DNA TGCAGCGTTTCTGGGGACAGGGGCTACGAGCAGTACTTC. Amino acid sequence: CSVSGDRGYEQYF.

V is TRBV19 and J is TRBJ1-2, with D possibly being TRBD1 (5 bases). CDR1 is LNHDA and CDR2 is SQIVND in the germline V gene (reference sequence). This CDR3 region has 18 residues. Trimming took 6 bases from V and 0 from J, leaving 23 bases between them. CDR3 in amino acids: CASSRDSAGSSANYGYTF. In DNA, the CDR3 is TGTGCCAGTAGCCGAGACAGCGCCGGGTCTTCAGCTAACTATGGCTACACCTTC. Filled out from reference TRBV19 and TRBJ1-2, the complete variable domain reads DGGITQSPKYLFRKEGQNVTLSCEQNLNHDAMYWYRQDPGQGLRLIYYSQIVNDFQKGDIAEGYSVSREKKESFPLTVTSAQKNPTAFYLCASSRDSAGSSANYGYTFGSGTRLTVV.

In DNA, the CDR3 is TGTGCCAGCAGTTACTTACGAACGGGGTCTAACTATGGCTACACCTTC. This codes for CASSYLRTGSNYGYTF. This sequence joins TRBV6-5 and TRBJ1-2, with D hard to call. CDR3 length: 16 residues. Per germline, CDR1 MNHEY and CDR2 SVGAGI. V gave up 1 base and J gave up 0 bases, with 12 bases separating them.

This rearrangement joins TRBV4-1 to TRBJ1-1; TRBD1 might be the D (5 bases). This CDR3 contains 14 residues. V was shortened by 3 bases and J by 0 bases, with 8 bases between the two germline ends. Germline V gene lookup returns CDR1 MGHRA and CDR2 YSYEKL. The DNA of the CDR3 is TGCGCCAGCAGCCAGGGACTGATGAACACTGAAGCTTTCTTT. Translating it yields CASSQGLMNTEAFF.

This clone was seen only a few times. This CDR3 is CASSLALAGDYEQYF. The CDR3, as DNA: TGTGCCAGCAGCTTAGCCCTAGCGGGGGACTACGAGCAGTACTTC. The genes are TRBV11-2 and TRBJ2-7; 10 bases align to TRBD2. Trimming at V came to 1 base and at J to 3 bases, leaving 3 bases not matched to a gene. This CDR3 is built from 15 residues. Germline CDR1 and CDR2: SGHAT and FQNNGV.

The rearrangement joins TRBV28 to TRBJ2-1, with a tentative D call TRBD2 (5 bases). The CDR3 is made up of 17 amino acids. Trimming took off 4 bases at V and 0 bases at J, with 16 bases between the two ends. Germline CDR1 is MDHEN and CDR2 is SYDVKM. This CDR3 reads CASSSFWGDGSYNEQFF. The CDR3 region has the DNA TGTGCCAGCAGTTCCTTCTGGGGAGATGGCTCCTACAATGAGCAGTTCTTC.

The chain recombines TRBV7-9 with TRBJ1-5; D is possibly TRBD1 (6 bases). This CDR3 is built from 14 residues. The germline V gene encodes CDR1 SEHNR and CDR2 FQNEAQ (reference sequence). V was trimmed by 6 bases and J by 4 bases, leaving 13 bases between them. DNA for the CDR3: TGTGCCAGCAGTGAGGGGGATAGAAATCAGCCCCAGCATTTT. It yields the protein CASSEGDRNQPQHF.

The V gene is TRBV6-2 or TRBV6-3, the J gene TRBJ1-5; no definite D call. V lost 3 bases, J lost 4 bases, and 16 bases lay in between. The germline V gene encodes CDR1 MNHEY and CDR2 SVGEGT. The CDR3 is 16 amino acids. This chain's CDR3 is CASSYNGRVGNQPQHF. The CDR3 DNA sequence: TGTGCCAGCAGTTATAACGGCCGGGTAGGGAATCAGCCCCAGCATTTT.

The chain employs TRBV7-8 and TRBJ2-2; 7 nucleotides agree with TRBD1. The V gene's germline CDR1 is SGHVS and CDR2 FQNEAQ. The CDR3 runs 16 residues. V shed 5 bases, J shed 0 bases, and the junction held 6 bases outside the gene matches. The CDR3 reads CASSDRDRTNTGELFF. CDR3 DNA: TGTGCCAGCAGCGACAGGGACAGAACGAACACCGGGGAGCTGTTTTTT.

This chain connects TRBV5-6 to TRBJ2-1; 9 nucleotides match TRBD1. Trimming took 0 bases from V and 1 from J; bases not matched to a gene: 8. CDR3 length: 18 amino acids. Germline V gene sequence: CDR1 SGHDT, CDR2 YYEEEE. CDR3 amino acids: CASSLAGTGIWSYNEQFF. CDR3 nucleotide sequence: TGTGCCAGCAGCTTGGCCGGGACAGGGATTTGGTCCTACAATGAGCAGTTCTTC.

V usage is TRBV7-3 and J usage is TRBJ2-7, with TRBD1 identical over 10 bases. The trim removed 0 bases at V and 6 bases at J, leaving 5 bases unmatched. This CDR3 spans 15 amino acids. The germline gives CDR1 SGHTA, CDR2 FQGTGA. The chain's CDR3 is CASSLTKGQGVEQYF. In DNA, the CDR3 is TGTGCCAGCAGCTTAACAAAAGGACAGGGGGTCGAGCAGTACTTC.

V and J are TRBV7-2 and TRBJ2-7; D possibly corresponds to TRBD2 (5 bases). V lost 3 bases and J lost 10, with 13 bases in between. Germline CDR1 is SGHTA and CDR2 is FQGNSA. This CDR3 comprises 12 residues. In nucleotides, the CDR3 is TGTGCCAGCAGCTTGCTAGCCGGTCGCCAGTACTTC. This encodes CASSLLAGRQYF.

The genes are TRBV2 and TRBJ2-1, with 7 bases that match TRBD2. CDR1 SNHLY and CDR2 FYNNEI come from the germline V gene. V lost 11 bases to trimming and J lost 1 base; unmatched junction nucleotides: 5. The CDR3 is 13 amino acids. CDR3 in amino acids: CAAREESYNEQFF. The DNA for the CDR3 is TGTGCCGCCCGGGAGGAATCCTACAATGAGCAGTTCTTC.

The chain combines TRBV19 with TRBJ1-2, with D uncertain. Germline V gene data show CDR1 as LNHDA and CDR2 as SQIVND (reference sequence). Trimming removed 3 bases from V and 1 base from J, with 9 bases in between. This CDR3 spans 14 amino acids. CDR3: CASSIRPNNYGYTF. The DNA for the CDR3 is TGTGCCAGTAGTATTCGTCCCAATAACTATGGCTACACCTTC.

In regard to this clone: At one of its ends the junction is not consistent with the germline gene, which may arise from a read error. This chain connects TRBV28 to TRBJ1-4, with D possibly being TRBD1 (5 bases). The CDR3 consists of 13 residues. Germline V gene data show CDR1 as MDHEN and CDR2 as SYDVKM. The CDR3 spells CASNLQRGEKLFF. The CDR3 bases are TGTGCCAGCAATTTACAGAGGGGCGAAAAACTGTTTTTT.

The J gene is TRBJ2-2, the V gene TRBV7-3; 10 bases line up with TRBD2. Per germline, CDR1 SGHTA and CDR2 FQGTGA. The junction had 2 bases not matched to a gene; V was cut back by 1 base and J by 0 bases. The CDR3 loop spans 17 amino acids. The CDR3 protein is CASSLRTSGSNTGELFF. CDR3 DNA sequence: TGTGCCAGCAGCTTAAGGACTAGCGGTTCGAACACCGGGGAGCTGTTTTTT.

The chain employs TRBV7-2 and TRBJ1-5; a possible D gene is TRBD1 (5 bases). CDR3 length equals 16 residues. The V end was cut by 5 bases, the J end by 3 bases, with 17 bases between. Germline-derived CDR1 and CDR2 are SGHTA and FQGNSA. CDR3 nucleotide sequence: TGTGCCAGCAGCGGGCGGGACCGACTCCTCAATCAGCCCCAGCATTTT. Residues: CASSGRDRLLNQPQHF.

The rearrangement links TRBV2 to TRBJ1-4; TRBD1 matches 10 bases. The CDR3 totals 14 residues. The germline gives CDR1 SNHLY, CDR2 FYNNEI. The V gene end was trimmed by 6 bases and the J gene end by 5 bases; junction bases not matched to a gene: 3. CDR3 sequence reads: CASSGTGANEKLFF. CDR3 nucleotide sequence: TGTGCCAGCAGCGGGACAGGGGCGAATGAAAAACTGTTTTTT.

The sample holds one count of this clone. V gene TRBV7-2 combines with J gene TRBJ1-5; D uncertain. In germline, CDR1 is SGHTA, CDR2 FQGNSA. This CDR3 contains 15 residues. V was cut by 2 bases and J by 0 bases, with 8 bases left in between. The CDR3 region is CASSLSGPSNQPQHF. CDR3 in DNA: TGTGCCAGCAGCTTATCAGGACCTAGCAATCAGCCCCAGCATTTT.

The rearrangement joins TRBV4-1 to TRBJ2-7; TRBD1 agrees at 9 bases. CDR1 MGHRA and CDR2 YSYEKL come from the germline V gene. V gave up 3 bases and J gave up 4 bases; unmatched junction bases: 10. This CDR3 has 16 amino acids. The CDR3 here is CASSQTEDRGAYEQYF. CDR3 DNA: TGCGCCAGCAGCCAGACGGAGGACAGGGGCGCTTACGAGCAGTACTTC.